What follows are 18 T cell receptor beta chains derived from one specimen sequenced in a study of cytomegalovirus exposure and HLA in healthy donors. The PCR had 60 Vbeta and 13 Jbeta primers. The repertoire was sequenced with immunoSEQ multiplex PCR; TCRdb's copy has only in-frame clones and lacks some. The repertoire holds fewer than 120,000 clones, with 76% as singletons. Sequencing was performed on PBMCs. The receptor source for this set is a man between 25 and 39 years old in good health and CMV-seropositive.

The rearrangement uses TRBV4-3 and TRBJ1-5, with D possibly matching TRBD1 (6 bases). V was cut by 0 bases and J by 3 bases, with 9 bases left in between. This CDR3 is 15 amino acids long. Germline CDR1 and CDR2: LGHNA and YSLEER. CDR3 residues: CASSQDRDNNQPQHF. The CDR3 nucleotides are TGCGCCAGCAGCCAAGATCGGGACAACAATCAGCCCCAGCATTTT.

The rearrangement joins TRBV5-5 to TRBJ2-7; the D gene is possibly TRBD1 (6 bases). Germline V lookup: CDR1 SGHKS, CDR2 YYEKEE (reference sequence). V shed 3 bases and J shed 7 bases, with 17 bases lying between them. CDR3 length: 14 residues. CDR3 in amino acids: CASSSLTGSREQYF. The DNA of the CDR3 is TGTGCCAGCAGCTCCCTGACAGGTTCGAGAGAGCAGTACTTC.

This clone showed up just a few times. The chain is built from TRBV5-6 and TRBJ1-5; 8 nucleotides match TRBD1. This CDR3 has 16 residues. After removal of 1 base from V and 4 bases from J, the junction contained 7 bases not matched to a gene. Per germline, CDR1 SGHDT and CDR2 YYEEEE. The CDR3 region has the DNA TGTGCCAGCAGCTTGCCCCGGACAGGGTGGAATCAGCCCCAGCATTTT. Protein: CASSLPRTGWNQPQHF.

V usage is TRBV7-2 and J usage is TRBJ1-4, with 7 bases lining up with TRBD1. The CDR3 is made up of 13 amino acids. CDR1 SGHTA and CDR2 FQGNSA come from the germline V gene. With 4 bases clipped from V and 6 bases from J, the junction kept 2 bases outside the gene matches. CDR3 DNA sequence: TGTGCCAGCAGCTCCCAGGGGGATGAAAAACTGTTTTTT. The encoded protein is CASSSQGDEKLFF.

V and J are TRBV14 and TRBJ1-4; D possibly corresponds to TRBD1 (5 bases). CDR1 is SGHDN and CDR2 is FVKESK in the germline V gene. The CDR3 is made up of 12 amino acids. The V end lost 4 bases, the J end lost 10 bases, and 10 bases lay between the germline ends. CDR3 loop: CASSPQDRKLFF. CDR3 DNA: TGTGCCAGCAGCCCTCAAGACAGAAAACTGTTTTTT.

This sequence joins TRBV11-2 and TRBJ1-4, with 11 nucleotides matching TRBD1. The V gene's germline CDR1 is SGHAT and CDR2 FQNNGV. Trimming removed 5 bases from V and 8 bases from J; junction bases left unmatched: 10. This CDR3 is built from 16 residues. The DNA for the CDR3 is TGTGCCAGCAGCCCTTACGCGGGACAGGGGGACGAAAAACTGTTTTTT. Amino acid sequence: CASSPYAGQGDEKLFF.

The genes are TRBV6-5 and TRBJ2-7, with 9 positions matching TRBD2. The CDR3 consists of 15 residues. J gave up 0 bases and V 4 bases, and 4 bases lay outside the gene matches. Germline CDR1 MNHEY, CDR2 SVGAGI. For the CDR3, the DNA is TGTGCCAGCAGTTTCCTAGCGGGGAGCTCCTACGAGCAGTACTTC. Its protein product is CASSFLAGSSYEQYF.

This clone was recorded only once. The chain is built from TRBV7-2 and TRBJ1-2, with TRBD1 identical over 11 bases. Germline CDR1 and CDR2: SGHTA and FQGNSA. The junction had 1 base not matched to a gene; V was cut back by 5 bases and J by 2 bases. This CDR3 region has 14 residues. CDR3 sequence reads: CASSRDRGNYGYTF. CDR3 in DNA: TGTGCCAGCAGCCGGGACAGGGGGAACTATGGCTACACCTTC.

V is TRBV27 and J is TRBJ2-1, with a weak D call TRBD2 (5 bases). The CDR3 is 12 residues long. Germline V gives CDR1 MNHEY, CDR2 SMNVEV (reference sequence). The ends were cut back, 5 bases at V and 6 bases at J, with 8 bases in the middle. CDR3 amino acids: CASSGRGNEQFF. The CDR3, as DNA: TGTGCCAGCAGTGGTCGGGGCAATGAGCAGTTCTTC.

The chain links TRBV7-9 to TRBJ1-3; perhaps TRBD1 as D (5 bases). Germline CDR1 SEHNR, CDR2 FQNEAQ (reference sequence). V lost 5 bases and J lost 0, with 14 bases in between. The CDR3 consists of 16 residues. The CDR3 here is CASSEFRTISGNTIYF. In DNA form, the CDR3 reads TGTGCCAGCAGCGAGTTCCGGACAATCTCTGGAAACACCATATATTTT.

As to this clone: Distinct nucleotide sequences in the sample also encode this CDR3. The J gene is TRBJ1-1, the V gene TRBV5-4; D is unclear. Germline lookup yields CDR1 SGHNT and CDR2 YYREEE (reference sequence). With 4 bases removed from V and 8 bases from J, the gap between germline ends came to 15 bases. The CDR3 extends over 13 amino acids. The CDR3 loop reads CASSLLGSTEAFF. Here the CDR3 DNA reads TGTGCCAGCAGCCTTCTGGGCTCCACCGAAGCTTTCTTT.

This rearrangement joins TRBV11-2 to TRBJ2-7, with TRBD1 matching 9 bases. CDR3 length: 15 residues. Germline values: CDR1 SGHAT, CDR2 FQNNGV. The J segment lost 3 bases and the V segment lost 5 bases, leaving 8 bases of the junction unmatched. As DNA, the CDR3 is TGTGCCAGCAGCGCCTCCCGGGACAGGGTCTACGAGCAGTACTTC. It encodes CASSASRDRVYEQYF.

The chain uses TRBV15 and TRBJ2-5, with 7 bases lining up with TRBD1. The J call may not be correct, given that the DNA end is closer to TRBJ2-7. CDR3 length: 17 residues. Germline V gives CDR1 LNHNV, CDR2 YYDKDF (reference sequence). The CDR3 coding sequence is TGTGCCACCAGCAGAGATAATGAGGGGGCGAGCTCCTACGAGCAGTACTTC. Amino acids: CATSRDNEGASSYEQYF.

The J gene is TRBJ2-3, the V gene TRBV11-2; 7 nucleotides agree with TRBD2. This CDR3 has 17 residues. The germline V gene has CDR1 SGHAT and CDR2 FQNNGV. V shed 5 bases, J shed 0 bases, and the junction held 11 bases outside the gene matches. The CDR3 nucleotides read TGTGCCAGCAGCCCACTGGGGGGGGGATCCAGCACAGATACGCAGTATTTT. Translating gives CASSPLGGGSSTDTQYF. Filled out from reference TRBV11-2 and TRBJ2-3, the complete variable domain reads EAGVAQSPRYKIIEKRQSVAFWCNPISGHATLYWYQQILGQGPKLLIQFQNNGVVDDSQLPKDRFSAERLKGVDSTLKIQPAKLEDSAVYLCASSPLGGGSSTDTQYFGPGTRLTVL.

This chain uses TRBV10-2 with TRBJ2-7; 9 bases line up with TRBD1. The CDR3 totals 14 residues. After removal of 8 bases from V and 3 bases from J, the junction contained 8 bases not matched to a gene. The V gene's germline CDR1 is WSHSY and CDR2 SAAADI. The CDR3 region has the DNA TGCGCCAGCTCCGGTGGGACAGGGCACTACGAGCAGTACTTC. It is translated as CASSGGTGHYEQYF.

V usage is TRBV2 and J usage is TRBJ1-2, with TRBD1 matching 11 bases. The germline gives CDR1 SNHLY, CDR2 FYNNEI. This CDR3 is 14 amino acids long. Unmatched junction bases numbered 9, after V lost 9 bases and J lost 6 bases. In DNA form, the CDR3 reads TGTGCCAGGCCGGGACAGGGGGGTGAGGATGGCTACACCTTC. This codes for CARPGQGGEDGYTF.

The chain carries TRBV28 and TRBJ2-7, with a tentative D call TRBD1 (6 bases). Germline V CDR1 and CDR2: MDHEN, SYDVKM. V dropped 1 base and J dropped 5 bases, with 15 bases sitting between them. This CDR3 is built from 15 residues. The CDR3 region has the DNA TGTGCCAGCAGTTTATATGGCCAGGGGATCGACGAGCAGTACTTC. Translated, it gives CASSLYGQGIDEQYF.

The CDR3 sequence is CASRGGAGRTYEQYF. The CDR3 nucleotides are TGTGCCAGCAGGGGAGGCGCAGGCAGGACCTACGAGCAGTACTTC. The chain couples TRBV6-1 to TRBJ2-7, with D possibly being TRBD2 (6 bases). The V gene's germline CDR1 is MNHNS and CDR2 SASEGT. The CDR3 extends over 15 amino acids. The V and J ends lost 6 bases and 2 bases respectively, with 17 bases between them.